The present T cell receptor beta chain was sequenced within a study of blood T cell repertoires in COVID-19. Study as a whole: From the United States, Italy and Spain came samples of acute and convalescent COVID-19. In each case, the material was cDNA or gDNA derived from T cells, B-cell-depleted T cells, or PBMCs.

Original data processing: Counts of nucleated cells, estimated from reference gene primer amplification, were obtained. Method: immunoSEQ multiplex PCR; TCRdb's copy keeps in-frame clones and lacks some. V and J calls plus clone size are reproduced from that table; the DNA served to infer D and trimming. The data contain about 140,000 clones, 60% to 80% of them singletons. This clone is a singleton in its sample. J lost 4 bases, V lost 0 bases, and 4 bases had no gene match. The CDR3 has 16 amino acids. Per germline, CDR1 LGHDT and CDR2 YNNKEL (reference sequence). Sequenced sample: peripheral blood. The sequence came from a woman in her forties or fifties with active or convalescent COVID-19. This rearrangement joins TRBV3-1 (or the pseudogene TRBV3-2) to TRBJ2-5; 11 bases line up with TRBD2. The CDR3 is CASSQDFLAGGETQYF. In nucleotides, the CDR3 is TGTGCCAGCAGCCAAGATTTCCTAGCGGGGGGAGAGACCCAGTACTTC.